This record concerns one T cell receptor (beta chain) sequence. This entry is derived from a study of T cell responses to AZD1222 COVID-19 vaccine. V lost 2 bases to trimming and J lost 2 bases, with 7 bases between them. CDR3 size: 12 residues. Germline V gives CDR1 GTSNPN, CDR2 SVGIG (reference sequence). This table comes from immunoSEQ multiplex PCR, and its TCRdb copy is limited to in-frame clones, with some not included. The sample records around 72,000 clones, approximately 80% being singletons. The sequencing here drew on peripheral blood, taken on day 0 of AZD1222 vaccination. The chain recombines TRBV30 with TRBJ2-7; D not certain. This clonotype originated in an adult in good health. CDR3 DNA sequence: TGTGCCTGGAGTAGGCACCCCTACGAGCAGTACTTC. This encodes CAWSRHPYEQYF. The whole variable domain, filled in from reference TRBV30 and TRBJ2-7, reads SQTIHQWPATLVQPVGSPLSLECTVEGTSNPNLYWYRQAAGRGLQLLFYSVGIGQISSEVPQNLSASRPQDRQFILSSKKLLLSDSGFYLCAWSRHPYEQYFGPGTRLTVT.